Here is one TCR beta chain with its context. The data originate from a study of blood T cells in healthy people across ages. Each donor gave 9 to 10 milliliters of peripheral blood. Isolating PBMCs gave at least 6 million of these cells per sample. The extraction recovered at least 5.5 micrograms of total RNA per sample. The second PCR ran about 6 to 12 cycles with a sample-barcoded 5' primer and J-beta primers. Using its own MiXCR run on the 5' RACE reads, TCRdb lists one record per CDR3 protein. Of about 680,000 distinct CDR3 sequences detected, about 52% appear once; the ten largest clones hold around a third. Germline V gene sequence: CDR1 MGHRA, CDR2 YSYEKL. This CDR3 is 16 amino acids long. V trimming: 4 bases; J trimming: 0 bases; junction bases outside the gene matches: 7.

The gene calls are TRBV4-1 and TRBJ2-3, with TRBD2 matching 7 bases. Material for sequencing was blood. The TCR comes from a woman aged 55-75 years in good health. The CDR3 here is CASSLSSGASTDTQYF. The CDR3, as DNA: TGCGCCAGCAGCCTCTCAAGCGGGGCCAGCACAGATACGCAGTATTTT.